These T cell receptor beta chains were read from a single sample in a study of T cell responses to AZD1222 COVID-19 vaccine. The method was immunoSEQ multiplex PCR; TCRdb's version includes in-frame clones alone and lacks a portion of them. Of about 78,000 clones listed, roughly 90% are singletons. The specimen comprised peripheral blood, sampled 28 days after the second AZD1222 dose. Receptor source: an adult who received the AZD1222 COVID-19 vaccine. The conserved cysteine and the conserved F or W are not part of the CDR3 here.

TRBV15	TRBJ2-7	ATSREDTSSYEQY
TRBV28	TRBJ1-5	ASSLNRVGNQPQH
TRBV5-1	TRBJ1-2	ASSPQGASGYT
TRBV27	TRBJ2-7	ASRPGTVPSYEQY
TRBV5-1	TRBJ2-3	ASSEQGSDTQY
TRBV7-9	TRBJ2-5	ASSSRALQGTQY
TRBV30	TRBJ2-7	AWRPLGVYEQY
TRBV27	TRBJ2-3	ASSLSNTQY
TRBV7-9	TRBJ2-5	ASSDRLAELDNQETQY
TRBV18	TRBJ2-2	ASSTDRESFTGELF
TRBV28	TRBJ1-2	ASFRRNRSYGYT
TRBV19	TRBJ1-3	ASSPSAFTGNTIY
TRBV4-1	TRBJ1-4	ASSYRTSTNEKLF
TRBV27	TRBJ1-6	ASSLEPPTYNSPLH
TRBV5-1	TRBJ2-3	ASSTGLAASTDTQY
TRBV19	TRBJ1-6	ASTAGQSYNSPLH
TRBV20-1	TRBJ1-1	SAPQNTEAF
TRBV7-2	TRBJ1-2	ASSPTGSSGYT
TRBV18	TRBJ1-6	ASSQGTAHNSPLH
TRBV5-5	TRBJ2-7	ASSFKMGDAAYEQY
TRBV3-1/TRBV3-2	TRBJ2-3	ASSHTRGQTDTQY
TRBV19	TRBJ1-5	ASSIFAQGGDQPQH
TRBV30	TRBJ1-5	AWSPGGNQPQH
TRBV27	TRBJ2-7	ASSLGYEQY
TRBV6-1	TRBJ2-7	ASSDGTRDEQY
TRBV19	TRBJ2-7	ASSGGPDSSYEQY
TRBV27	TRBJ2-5	ASSSGGFLETQY
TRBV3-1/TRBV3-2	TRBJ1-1	ASSQGHNLALNTEAF
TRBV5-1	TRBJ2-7	ASSPTARAGEQY
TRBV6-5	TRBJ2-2	ASSFRLAGAPGELF
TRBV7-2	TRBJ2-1	ASRTGEIYNEQF
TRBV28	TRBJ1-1	ASSLHQGARDTEAF
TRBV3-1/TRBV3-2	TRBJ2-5	ASTLIGGQETQY
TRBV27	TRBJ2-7	ASSLGSSGVSYEQY
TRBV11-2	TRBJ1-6	ASSFMMTSPLH
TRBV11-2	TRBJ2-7	ASSLGQGLYEQY
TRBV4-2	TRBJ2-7	ASSQSGESYEQY
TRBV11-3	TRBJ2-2	ASSWTGTGLTGELF
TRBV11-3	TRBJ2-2	ASSLEANTGELF
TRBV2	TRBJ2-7	ASNAGTGVYEQY
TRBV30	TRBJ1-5	AWGMGDSNQPQH
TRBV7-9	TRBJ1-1	ASSWSENTEAF
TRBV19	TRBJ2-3	ASRASGSLTDTQY
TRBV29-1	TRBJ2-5	SVGHGETQY
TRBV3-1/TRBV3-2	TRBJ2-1	ASSPQAGSYNEQF
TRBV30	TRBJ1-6	ACPGVGGRNNSPLH
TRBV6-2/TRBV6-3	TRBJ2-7	ASSYSAGATYEQY
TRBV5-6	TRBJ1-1	ASSLFPIDRAF
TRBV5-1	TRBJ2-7	ASSLALEQGNEQY
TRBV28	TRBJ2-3	ASSQRVDTQY
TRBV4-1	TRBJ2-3	ASTGKDTDTQY
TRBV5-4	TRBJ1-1	ASSFPGGRMNTEAF